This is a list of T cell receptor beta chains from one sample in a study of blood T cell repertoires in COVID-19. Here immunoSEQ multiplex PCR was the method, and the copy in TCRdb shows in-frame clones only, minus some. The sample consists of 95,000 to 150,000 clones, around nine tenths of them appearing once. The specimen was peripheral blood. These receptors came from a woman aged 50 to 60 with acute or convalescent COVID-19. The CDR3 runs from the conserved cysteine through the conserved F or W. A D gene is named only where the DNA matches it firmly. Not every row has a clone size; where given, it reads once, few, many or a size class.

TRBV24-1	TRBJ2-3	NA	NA	TGTGCCACCAGTGACGTCCGGACAGATACGCAGTATTTT	CATSDVRTDTQYF
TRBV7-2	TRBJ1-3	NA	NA	TGTGCCAGCAGATCCGGCCCTTTGGGCCAGACCTCTGGAAACACCATATATTTT	CASRSGPLGQTSGNTIYF
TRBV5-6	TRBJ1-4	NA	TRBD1	TGTGCCAGCAGCCTCACCGGGACAGGGGGTGAAAAACTGTTTTTT	CASSLTGTGGEKLFF
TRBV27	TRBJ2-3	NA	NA	TGTGCCAGCACCTCAGGGCGGGATGGAAATACGCAGTATTTT	CASTSGRDGNTQYF
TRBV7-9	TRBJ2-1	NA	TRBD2	TGTGCCAGCAGCTTAAACCTAGCGGAGTACAATGAGCAGTTCTTC	CASSLNLAEYNEQFF
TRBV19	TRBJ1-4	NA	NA	TGTGCCAGTAGTAGGGGACTCGGTAATGAAAAACTGTTTTTT	CASSRGLGNEKLFF
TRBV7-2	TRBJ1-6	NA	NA	TGTGCCAGCAGCCTTCGGGGCGGGGAAAATTCACCCCTCCACTTT	CASSLRGGENSPLHF
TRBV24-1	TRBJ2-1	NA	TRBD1	TGTGCCACCGGACAGGGGGCAGATAATGAGCAGTTCTTC	CATGQGADNEQFF
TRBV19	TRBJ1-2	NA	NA	TGTGCCAGTAGTATTTCGGGAACCTATGGCTACACCTTC	CASSISGTYGYTF
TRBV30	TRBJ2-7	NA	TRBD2	TGTGCCTGGAGTGTACCCGAGGGGCGGGGGAACACCTACGAGCAGTACTTC	CAWSVPEGRGNTYEQYF
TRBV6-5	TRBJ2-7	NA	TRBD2	TGTGCCAGCAGTACAGCCGGGACTAGCTACGAGCAGTACTTC	CASSTAGTSYEQYF
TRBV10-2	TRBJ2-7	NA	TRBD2	TGCGCCAGCAGTGATATCCGGCGGGAGGCTACCTACGAGCAGTACTTC	CASSDIRREATYEQYF
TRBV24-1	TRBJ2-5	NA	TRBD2	TGTGCCACCAGTGGGACTAGCGGGGGGTCTGGGGAGACCCAGTACTTC	CATSGTSGGSGETQYF
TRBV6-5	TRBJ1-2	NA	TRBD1	TGTGCCAGCTCCAGGGGGCCCACCAACTATGGCTACACCTTC	CASSRGPTNYGYTF
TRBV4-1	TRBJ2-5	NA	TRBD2	TGCGCCAGCAGCCCCCTGCGGCTAGCGGGAGGGCCGCGTGAGACCCAGTACTTC	CASSPLRLAGGPRETQYF
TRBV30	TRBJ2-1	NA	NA	TGTGCCTGGAGTGTATATCTACCCTACAATGAGCAGTTCTTC	CAWSVYLPYNEQFF
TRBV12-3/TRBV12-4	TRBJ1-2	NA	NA	TGTGCCAGCAGCCCGGGCTATGGCTACACCTTC	CASSPGYGYTF
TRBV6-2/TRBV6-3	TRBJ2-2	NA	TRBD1	TGTGCCAGCAGTTTCCGGGACAGGGGGCGACGTACCGGGGAGCTGTTTTTT	CASSFRDRGRRTGELFF
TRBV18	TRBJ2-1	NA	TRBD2	TGTGCCAGCTCACGATCGGGACTAGCGGACTCCTACAATGAGCAGTTCTTC	CASSRSGLADSYNEQFF
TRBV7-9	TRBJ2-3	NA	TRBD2	TGTGCCAGCAGCTTAGGGGCCGGGACTAGCATTTCAGATACGCAGTATTTT	CASSLGAGTSISDTQYF
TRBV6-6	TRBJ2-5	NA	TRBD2	TGTGCCAGCAGAAATGCCGGGACTAGCGGCCAAGAGACCCAGTACTTC	CASRNAGTSGQETQYF
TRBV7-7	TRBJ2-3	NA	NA	TGTGCCAGCAGCTTGACAGTAGACCCCACAGATACGCAGTATTTT	CASSLTVDPTDTQYF
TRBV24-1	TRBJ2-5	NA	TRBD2	TGTGCCACCAGTGATGACCTAGCGGGGCCCACTCAAGAGACCCAGTACTTC	CATSDDLAGPTQETQYF
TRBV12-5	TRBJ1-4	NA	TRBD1	TGTGCTAGTGGTCAACTTACAGGGGTCGGTGAAAAACTGTTTTTT	CASGQLTGVGEKLFF
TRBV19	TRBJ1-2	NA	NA	TGTGCCAGTAGTATACCGGGTACCAACTATGGCTACACCTTC	CASSIPGTNYGYTF
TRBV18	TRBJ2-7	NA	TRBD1	TGTGCCAGCTCACTAACGACAGGGGACGAGCAGTACTTC	CASSLTTGDEQYF
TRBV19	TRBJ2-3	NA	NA	TGTGCCACCACGATCGGGGGAGTTTCAGATACGCAGTATTTT	CATTIGGVSDTQYF
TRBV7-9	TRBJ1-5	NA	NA	TGTGCCAGCAGCAGGGATTATAGCAATCAGCCCCAGCATTTT	CASSRDYSNQPQHF
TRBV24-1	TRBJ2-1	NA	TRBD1	TGTGCCACCAGTGATTCCTATCCGGGACAGCTAGACAATGAGCAGTTCTTC	CATSDSYPGQLDNEQFF
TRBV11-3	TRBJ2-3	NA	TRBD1	TGTGCCAGCAGCTTCGACAGGGATGATACGCAGTATTTT	CASSFDRDDTQYF
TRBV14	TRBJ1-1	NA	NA	TGTGCCAGCAGCCTCAAGGAGGCTGAAGCTTTCTTT	CASSLKEAEAFF
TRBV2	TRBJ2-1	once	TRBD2	TGTGCCAGCAGTACAGGACTAGCGGGGTTGAATGAGCAGTTCTTC	CASSTGLAGLNEQFF
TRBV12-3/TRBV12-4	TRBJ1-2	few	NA	TGTGCCAGCAGTTTTGGGGGCGACTATGGCTACACCTTC	CASSFGGDYGYTF
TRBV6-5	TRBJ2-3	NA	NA	TGTGCCAGCAGGCGAGGACTGATTTCGGCAGATACGCAGTATTTT	CASRRGLISADTQYF
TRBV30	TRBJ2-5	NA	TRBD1	TGTGCCTGGACCACAGGGGGAGAGACCCAGTACTTC	CAWTTGGETQYF
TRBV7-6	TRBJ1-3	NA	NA	TGTGCCAGCAGCACCAGGGTTCCACCTGGAAACACCATATATTTT	CASSTRVPPGNTIYF
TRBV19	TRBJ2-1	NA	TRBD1	TGTGCCAGTAGTAGACTGGACAGGGGAGGCTCCTACAATGAGCAGTTCTTC	CASSRLDRGGSYNEQFF
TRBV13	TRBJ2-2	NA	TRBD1	TGTGCCAGCAGCTTGACAGGGTTAGGCACCGGGGAGCTGTTTTTT	CASSLTGLGTGELFF
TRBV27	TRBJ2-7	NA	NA	TGTGCCAGCAGTTCCGGAGGATTTCCCTACGAGCAGTACTTC	CASSSGGFPYEQYF
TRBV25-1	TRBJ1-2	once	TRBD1	TGTGCCAGCAGTGAATATAGGCCGACAGGGGGAGGCTATGGCTACACCTTC	CASSEYRPTGGGYGYTF
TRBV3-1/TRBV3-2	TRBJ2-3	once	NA	TGTGCCAGCAGCCAACGGAAGGGGGCAGATACGCAGTATTTT	CASSQRKGADTQYF
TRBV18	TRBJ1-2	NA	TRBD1	TGTGCCAGCTCACCCGGACAGGGAGATGGCTACACCTTC	CASSPGQGDGYTF